This T cell receptor beta chain comes out of a study of cytomegalovirus exposure and HLA in healthy donors. Study-wide results and limits: A later analysis found first-cohort TCR clusters tended to co-occur in the 130 or so validation repertoires. Listed as cytomegalovirus-associated were 150 or so TCR beta chains.

The V gene's germline CDR1 is ENHRY and CDR2 SYGVKD. V was clipped by 2 bases and J by 6 bases, with 5 bases between them. This CDR3 is 11 amino acids long. Points on this clone: Its antigen is currently unknown.

Clones were sequenced by immunoSEQ multiplex PCR, and TCRdb holds only the in-frame ones, with some missing. The table has roughly 280,000 clones, 86% seen once; the top ten hold roughly 1%. The chain employs TRBV10-3 and TRBJ2-7, with D hard to call. The specimen was PBMCs. The clonotype was recovered from a woman between 18 and 29 years old in good health and CMV-seronegative. The CDR3 DNA reads TGTGCCATCAGTGAGGGAGTCGAGCAGTACTTC. Its translation: CAISEGVEQYF.